The next 13 T cell receptor beta chains were all read from a single sample in a study of blood T cell repertoires in COVID-19. Here immunoSEQ multiplex PCR was the method, and the copy in TCRdb shows in-frame clones only, minus some. Of some 75,000 clones listed, approximately 84% are singletons. Sequenced material: peripheral blood. All receptors derive from a man aged 50 or older with COVID-19, enrolled during active disease.

This chain connects TRBV2 to TRBJ2-3; 8 positions agree with TRBD2. The CDR3 is 11 residues long. The ends lost 8 bases at V and 10 bases at J; junction bases unmatched: 5. CDR1 and CDR2 (germline): SNHLY, FYNNEI. CDR3 sequence (DNA): TGTGCCAGCCGAGCGGGGGAGGCGCAGTATTTT. This gives the protein CASRAGEAQYF.

Only one count was recorded for this clone. CDR3: CASTLGGTGNEKLFF. Here the CDR3 DNA reads TGTGCCAGCACCCTAGGGGGTACTGGGAATGAAAAACTGTTTTTT. The chain links TRBV28 to TRBJ1-4; tentatively, D is TRBD1 (6 bases). Germline CDR1 is MDHEN and CDR2 is SYDVKM. The CDR3 extends over 15 amino acids. The V and J ends lost 7 bases and 5 bases respectively, with 17 bases between them.

Written as DNA, the CDR3 is TGTGCCAGCAGCCCCTCCGGGGGGCAAAACTCCTACGAGCAGTACTTC. Residues: CASSPSGGQNSYEQYF. The J gene is TRBJ2-7, the V gene TRBV7-9, with D possibly being TRBD2 (7 bases). V lost 5 bases and J 0 bases, leaving 17 bases between the germline ends. This CDR3 comprises 16 residues. CDR1 and CDR2 (germline): SEHNR, FQNEAQ (reference sequence).

The gene calls are TRBV6-6 and TRBJ2-5; D gene uncertain. Trimming removed 10 bases from V and 1 base from J, with 16 bases in between. Germline CDR1 is MNHNY and CDR2 is SVGAGI (reference sequence). The CDR3 is 14 amino acids. The CDR3 bases are TGTGCCACCACCCCCCTGATGGCCCAAGAGACCCAGTACTTC. Translated: CATTPLMAQETQYF.

The V and J genes are TRBV4-1 and TRBJ2-2; D remains ambiguous. Looked up from germline, CDR1 is MGHRA and CDR2 is YSYEKL. Trimming pared 0 bases from V and 3 bases from J, leaving 5 bases between. CDR3 length: 14 amino acids. CDR3: CASSQDGHTGELFF. The CDR3, as DNA: TGCGCCAGCAGCCAAGATGGCCACACCGGGGAGCTGTTTTTT.

The chain joins TRBV27 to TRBJ2-7; TRBD2 might be the D (5 bases). CDR3 size: 15 residues. From germline, CDR1 is MNHEY and CDR2 SMNVEV (reference sequence). V lost 1 base, J lost 0 bases, and 10 bases lay in between. The chain's CDR3 is CASSLYRGSSYEQYF. The CDR3 DNA is TGTGCCAGCAGTTTATACCGGGGAAGCTCCTACGAGCAGTACTTC.

The CDR3 here is CASSSTGGASREQYF. In DNA form, the CDR3 reads TGTGCCAGCAGTTCGACAGGGGGCGCTTCACGCGAGCAGTACTTC. The chain uses TRBV28 and TRBJ2-7; TRBD1 matches 10 bases. This CDR3 comprises 15 residues. The trim removed 4 bases at V and 6 bases at J, leaving 9 bases unmatched. Germline loops: CDR1 MDHEN, CDR2 SYDVKM. Using reference TRBV28 and TRBJ2-7 for the parts outside the CDR3, the full variable domain is DVKVTQSSRYLVKRTGEKVFLECVQDMDHENMFWYRQDPGLGLRLIYFSYDVKMKEKGDIPEGYSVSREKKERFSLILESASTNQTSMYLCASSSTGGASREQYFGPGTRLTVT.

The gene calls are TRBV11-2 and TRBJ1-3; D gene unclear. V dropped 5 bases and J dropped 3 bases, with 5 bases sitting between them. The length of the CDR3 is 12 residues. CDR1 is SGHAT, CDR2 FQNNGV, per germline. DNA for the CDR3: TGTGCCAGCAGCGCTATTGGAAACACCATATATTTT. Translation: CASSAIGNTIYF.

This clone was observed a single time. The V and J genes are TRBV5-1 and TRBJ2-5; maybe TRBD1 (6 bases). The V end was cut by 0 bases, the J end by 6 bases, with 12 bases between. Per germline, CDR1 SGHRS and CDR2 YFSETQ. The CDR3 is 14 amino acids. The CDR3 loop reads CASSLGTASKTQYF. The CDR3 nucleotides are TGCGCCAGCAGCTTGGGGACAGCTTCGAAGACCCAGTACTTC.

The chain joins TRBV19 to TRBJ2-1; D possibly corresponds to TRBD2 (5 bases). The germline CDR1 and CDR2 sequences are LNHDA and SQIVND (reference sequence). Trimming left V 1 base short and J 8 bases short, with 12 bases between. There are 14 residues in the CDR3. The CDR3: CASSIGAGGDEQFF. The CDR3 DNA is TGTGCCAGTAGTATAGGGGCGGGCGGCGATGAGCAGTTCTTC. Complete variable domain (other parts from reference TRBV19 and TRBJ2-1): DGGITQSPKYLFRKEGQNVTLSCEQNLNHDAMYWYRQDPGQGLRLIYYSQIVNDFQKGDIAEGYSVSREKKESFPLTVTSAQKNPTAFYLCASSIGAGGDEQFFGPGTRLTVL.

This rearrangement joins TRBV5-4 to TRBJ1-1, with TRBD1 as a possible D gene (5 bases). Germline V gene data show CDR1 as SGHNT and CDR2 as YYREEE (reference sequence). CDR3 size: 13 residues. Deletions cut 5 bases from V and 1 base from J, with 9 bases between. The CDR3 loop is CASSFTGNTEAFF. The CDR3 region has the DNA TGTGCCAGCAGTTTTACAGGGAACACTGAAGCTTTCTTT.

The table lists this clone with a count of one. The genes are TRBV2 and TRBJ1-5; TRBD1 matches 7 bases. The CDR3 covers 13 residues. J was trimmed by 5 bases and V by 7 bases; bases with no gene match: 5. Germline V gene data show CDR1 as SNHLY and CDR2 as FYNNEI. CDR3 nucleotides: TGTGCCAGCACTCGACAGGGATATCAGCCCCAGCATTTT. Protein sequence: CASTRQGYQPQHF.

This chain uses TRBV2 with TRBJ1-2; TRBD1 is a possible D gene (6 bases). Trimming left V 5 bases short and J 7 bases short, with 20 bases between. The CDR3 totals 15 residues. CDR1 is SNHLY and CDR2 is FYNNEI in the germline V gene. The CDR3: CASSISGAGVVGYTF. As DNA, the CDR3 is TGTGCCAGCAGTATCTCAGGGGCAGGGGTGGTTGGCTACACCTTC.